This TCR beta chain was recorded in a study of identifying expanded T cells in peripheral blood. The trim removed 2 bases at V and 2 bases at J, leaving 5 bases unmatched. CDR3 length equals 15 residues. Germline V gives CDR1 MNHNY, CDR2 SVGAGI (reference sequence). Here immunoSEQ multiplex PCR was the method, and the copy in TCRdb shows in-frame clones only, minus some. This sample has 90,000 to 95,000 clones, with 70% to 90% found just once. The clonotype originates from a person aged 18 to 70 in good health. The V gene is TRBV6-6, the J gene TRBJ2-7; 8 nucleotides align to TRBD1. The sequenced material came from blood. The CDR3 region has the DNA TGTGCCAGCAGTTACGACGACAGGGGCCCCTACGAGCAGTACTTC. Translated, it gives CASSYDDRGPYEQYF.